The rows below give T cell receptor beta chains drawn from one sample of a study of blood T cells in healthy people across ages. Each CDR3 protein is one row after TCRdb ran MiXCR on the 5' RACE reads. The sample consists of about 1.7 million distinct CDR3 sequences, over 25% of them appearing once. Sequenced: blood. The receptors derive from a woman aged 30 to 39 in good health. CDR3s include the opening cysteine and the closing phenylalanine or tryptophan. A D gene is named only where the DNA matches it firmly. Size tells how often a clone was seen (once, few, many) or the class of an expanded clone, and some rows leave it out.

v_gene	d_gene	abundance	j_gene	CDR3aa	CDR3nt
TRBV28	NA	NA	TRBJ2-5	CASSLRQTVETQYF	TGTGCCAGCAGTCTTAGACAGACAGTAGAGACCCAGTACTTC
TRBV6-2/TRBV6-3	NA	NA	TRBJ2-7	CASRNGVYEQYF	TGTGCCAGCAGGAACGGAGTATACGAGCAGTACTTC
TRBV15	NA	few	TRBJ1-2	CATSREVWHHDYGYTF	TGTGCCACCAGCAGGGAGGTTTGGCACCATGACTATGGCTACACCTTC
TRBV5-1	NA	NA	TRBJ2-3	CASSLPPGAGTSTDTQYF	TGCGCCAGCAGCTTGCCGCCCGGTGCTGGGACTAGCACAGATACGCAGTATTTT
TRBV20-1	NA	NA	TRBJ1-4	CSARRGASGNEKLFF	TGCAGTGCTAGAAGGGGCGCTAGTGGGAATGAAAAACTGTTTTTT
TRBV21-1	NA	few	TRBJ1-1	CASSTESGPHTEAFF	TGTGCCAGCAGCACCGAGAGCGGCCCCCACACTGAAGCTTTCTTT
TRBV20-1	NA	few	TRBJ1-2	CSARGVGFDGYTF	TGCAGTGCTAGAGGAGTGGGTTTTGATGGCTACACCTTC
TRBV7-2	NA	many	TRBJ2-3	CASSPDSGRDTQYF	TGTGCCAGCAGCCCTGACTCCGGTCGGGATACGCAGTATTTT
TRBV12-3/TRBV12-4	NA	few	TRBJ2-1	CASSLTQGEEQFF	TGTGCCAGCAGTTTGACCCAGGGCGAGGAGCAGTTCTTC
TRBV20-1	NA	NA	TRBJ2-7	CSARSSAGASYEQYF	TGCAGTGCTAGGAGTTCGGCAGGGGCCTCCTACGAGCAGTACTTC
TRBV19	TRBD1	NA	TRBJ1-5	CASSPGTVLSNQPQHF	TGTGCCAGTAGTCCCGGGACAGTCCTTAGCAATCAGCCCCAGCATTTT
TRBV6-5	TRBD1	NA	TRBJ1-2	CASRNSGTGKRYGYTF	TGTGCCAGCAGAAACTCCGGGACAGGGAAGCGGTATGGCTACACCTTC
TRBV29-1	NA	NA	TRBJ2-1	CSVLPAAAVDVNEQFF	TGCAGCGTTCTCCCGGCGGCTGCAGTTGATGTAAATGAGCAGTTCTTC
TRBV7-2	TRBD2	few	TRBJ2-5	CASSPRTSGGAETQYF	TGTGCTAGCAGCCCGCGGACTAGCGGGGGTGCGGAGACCCAGTACTTC
TRBV21-1	NA	NA	TRBJ2-6	CASSKKSGQCGSGANVLTF	TGTGCCAGCAGCAAAAAATCGGGACAGTGTGGCTCTGGGGCCAACGTCCTGACTTTC
TRBV11-2	NA	many	TRBJ2-1	CASSLGFFRNEQFF	TGTGCCAGCAGCTTAGGGTTTTTTAGGAATGAGCAGTTCTTC
TRBV5-1	NA	few	TRBJ2-1	CASSLVRDGEQFF	TGCGCCAGCAGCTTGGTGCGGGACGGAGAGCAGTTCTTC
TRBV7-2	NA	NA	TRBJ2-5	CASSLGLNKGYF	TGTGCCAGCAGCTTAGGGCTAAATAAAGGGTACTTC
TRBV29-1	NA	many	TRBJ1-2	CSVAQGVGYTF	TGCAGCGTTGCACAGGGCGTAGGCTACACCTTC
TRBV10-2	TRBD2	many	TRBJ2-4	CASTLTSGSGGENIQYF	TGCGCCAGCACCCTGACTAGCGGGAGTGGAGGGGAAAACATTCAGTACTTC
TRBV30	TRBD1	many	TRBJ1-2	CAWTTLTGGLANYGYTF	TGTGCCTGGACCACCCTGACAGGGGGATTAGCTAACTATGGCTACACCTTC
TRBV6-6	TRBD2	few	TRBJ2-7	CASGTSGYSSYEQYF	TGTGCCAGCGGCACTAGCGGCTACAGCTCCTACGAGCAGTACTTC
TRBV20-1	NA	NA	TRBJ2-5	CSARATGAGGMETQYF	TGCAGTGCTAGAGCCACCGGGGCAGGTGGGATGGAGACCCAGTACTTC
TRBV7-9	NA	NA	TRBJ1-6	CASSLPGSPPHF	TGTGCCAGCAGCTTACCCGGTTCACCCCCCCACTTT
TRBV20-1	TRBD2	few	TRBJ2-7	CSAAAGGTYEQYF	TGCAGTGCAGCGGCGGGGGGCACCTACGAGCAGTACTTC
TRBV10-3	TRBD1	few	TRBJ2-1	CAIRPGQGANNEQFF	TGTGCCATCAGGCCCGGACAGGGGGCTAACAATGAGCAGTTCTTC
TRBV30	NA	few	TRBJ2-4	CAWSPRVGGNIQYF	TGTGCCTGGAGCCCCAGGGTAGGAGGAAACATTCAGTACTTC
TRBV12-5	NA	few	TRBJ2-1	CASGPHLASNEQFF	TGTGCTAGTGGCCCTCATCTAGCGTCGAATGAGCAGTTCTTC
TRBV7-2	TRBD1	few	TRBJ2-7	CATSKGANYYEQYF	TGTGCCACCAGCAAGGGGGCCAACTACTACGAGCAGTACTTC
TRBV3-1	TRBD1	NA	TRBJ1-5	CASGQGSGNLPQHF	TGTGCCAGCGGACAGGGTTCGGGCAATCTGCCCCAGCATTTT
TRBV27	NA	few	TRBJ2-5	CASRGLDQETQYF	TGTGCCAGCAGGGGTTTAGACCAAGAGACCCAGTACTTC
TRBV9	TRBD2	few	TRBJ2-5	CASSVAQGTSGGSTQYF	TGTGCCAGCAGCGTAGCTCAGGGGACTAGCGGGGGGTCGACCCAGTACTTC
TRBV11-3	NA	few	TRBJ2-2	CASSLDLSVRELFF	TGTGCCAGCAGCTTAGATTTGAGTGTCCGGGAGCTGTTTTTT
TRBV20-1	TRBD2	NA	TRBJ2-2	CSAKAWTSGTGELFF	TGCAGTGCTAAAGCCTGGACTAGCGGCACCGGGGAGCTGTTTTTT
TRBV28	TRBD2	few	TRBJ2-3	CASSPNLAGEDTQYF	TGTGCCAGCAGTCCCAACCTAGCGGGAGAAGATACGCAGTATTTT
TRBV7-9	NA	many	TRBJ2-5	CASSSYTDQETQYF	TGTGCCAGCAGCTCATACACCGACCAAGAGACCCAGTACTTC
TRBV20-1	NA	NA	TRBJ2-1	CSARGSLEQFF	TGCAGTGCTAGAGGGAGCCTCGAGCAGTTCTTC
TRBV7-2	NA	few	TRBJ1-2	CAGSRDPTEYGYTF	TGTGCCGGCAGTCGGGACCCCACAGAATATGGCTACACCTTC
TRBV9	NA	few	TRBJ2-5	CASSVDPSRADQETQYF	TGTGCCAGCAGCGTAGACCCCAGTCGAGCGGACCAAGAGACCCAGTACTTC
TRBV7-3	NA	many	TRBJ1-2	CASSSTARDGYTF	TGTGCCAGCAGCTCCACGGCAAGGGATGGCTACACCTTC
TRBV5-1	NA	many	TRBJ2-7	CASRLGRENLHEQYF	TGCGCCAGCAGATTGGGGCGAGAAAATCTACACGAGCAGTACTTC
TRBV12-3/TRBV12-4	TRBD1	few	TRBJ1-2	CASSLYRGAYGYTF	TGTGCCAGCAGTTTATACAGGGGGGCATATGGCTACACCTTC
TRBV4-1	TRBD2	NA	TRBJ2-3	CASSRVLAGGLRDTQYF	TGCGCCAGCAGCCGCGTCCTAGCGGGGGGGCTGAGAGATACGCAGTATTTT
TRBV7-9	NA	few	TRBJ1-5	CASSGQFQGQPQHF	TGTGCCAGCAGCGGGCAGTTCCAAGGACAGCCCCAGCATTTT
TRBV15	NA	few	TRBJ2-7	CATSRDIGGIYEQYF	TGTGCCACCAGCAGAGATATTGGGGGAATCTACGAGCAGTACTTC
TRBV7-9	TRBD2	few	TRBJ2-1	CASSPQRGSFF	TGTGCCAGCAGCCCCCAGCGGGGGTCGTTCTTC
TRBV4-2	NA	NA	TRBJ2-1	CASSALDAGNEQFF	TGTGCCAGCAGCGCCTTGGACGCAGGGAATGAGCAGTTCTTC
TRBV28	NA	few	TRBJ2-3	CASSFTPGGTDTQYF	TGTGCCAGCAGTTTTACTCCCGGGGGCACAGATACGCAGTATTTT
TRBV12-3/TRBV12-4	NA	NA	TRBJ1-2	CASSLVSQYGYTF	TGTGCCAGCAGTTTAGTATCGCAGTATGGCTACACCTTC
TRBV5-1	NA	NA	TRBJ2-3	CASSLGSSISSTDTQYF	TGCGCCAGCAGCTTGGGCTCTAGCATTTCTAGCACAGATACGCAGTATTTT
TRBV29-1	TRBD2	many	TRBJ2-1	CSVDGGGHEQFF	TGCAGCGTTGACGGGGGGGGCCATGAGCAGTTCTTC
TRBV29-1	TRBD2	NA	TRBJ2-2	CSVARLASAGELFF	TGCAGCGTAGCACGACTAGCGAGCGCCGGGGAGCTGTTTTTT
TRBV15	NA	NA	TRBJ2-5	CATRRSGGRCETQYF	TGTGCCACCAGGAGGAGTGGAGGAAGATGCGAGACCCAGTACTTC
TRBV21-1	NA	many	TRBJ2-7	CASSKRVGTGLYEQYF	TGTGCCAGCAGCAAACGGGTTGGGACAGGGCTTTACGAGCAGTACTTC
TRBV5-1	NA	NA	TRBJ2-2	CASSTSSRGFGELFF	TGCGCCAGCAGCACGTCCTCGAGGGGCTTCGGGGAGCTGTTTTTT
TRBV18	NA	few	TRBJ2-5	CASSPDRKKETQYF	TGTGCCAGCTCACCAGACAGGAAAAAAGAGACCCAGTACTTC
TRBV14	TRBD2	few	TRBJ2-1	CASSFRTGTSAYNEQFF	TGTGCCAGCAGCTTCCGAACGGGGACTAGCGCTTACAATGAGCAGTTCTTC
TRBV12-3/TRBV12-4	NA	many	TRBJ2-5	CASSLGHQETQYF	TGTGCCAGCAGCCTGGGACACCAAGAGACCCAGTACTTC
TRBV20-1	NA	NA	TRBJ2-1	CSAETMDNEQFF	TGCAGCGCCGAGACTATGGACAATGAGCAGTTCTTC